Sequencing of this T cell receptor (beta chain) was carried out in a study of identical twins. The CDR3 sequence is 15 residues long. CDR1 is MGHRA and CDR2 is YSYEKL in the germline V gene. Trimming cost V 0 bases and J 8 bases, with 14 bases left between them. TCRdb re-called the 5' RACE reads with MiXCR, one entry per CDR3 protein. Of 450,000 to 600,000 distinct CDR3 sequences in the sample, approximately 20% were seen once. This clonotype was counted many times. In addition, the sample was reused for a study of yellow fever vaccine responses in identical twins.

The sample taken for sequencing was CD4+ T cells sorted from blood. V gene TRBV4-1 combines with J gene TRBJ2-1; TRBD2 is a possible D gene (5 bases). This TCR was recovered from a woman between 18 and 29 years old in good health. The CDR3 sequence is CASSQEEERYDEQFF. The CDR3, as DNA: TGCGCCAGCAGCCAAGAAGAGGAGCGGTATGATGAGCAGTTCTTC.